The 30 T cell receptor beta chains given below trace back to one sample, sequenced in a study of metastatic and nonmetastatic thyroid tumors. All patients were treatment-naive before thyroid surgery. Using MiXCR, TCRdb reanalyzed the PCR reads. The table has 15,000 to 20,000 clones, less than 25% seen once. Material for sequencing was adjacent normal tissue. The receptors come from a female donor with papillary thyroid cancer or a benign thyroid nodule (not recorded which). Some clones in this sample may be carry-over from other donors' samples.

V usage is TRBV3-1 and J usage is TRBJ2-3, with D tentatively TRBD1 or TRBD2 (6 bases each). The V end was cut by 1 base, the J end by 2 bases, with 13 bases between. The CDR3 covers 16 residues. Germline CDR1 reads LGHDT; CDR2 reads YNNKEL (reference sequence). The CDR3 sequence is CASSQVTGADTDTQYF. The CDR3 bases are TGTGCCAGCAGCCAAGTAACGGGGGCCGACACAGATACGCAGTATTTT.

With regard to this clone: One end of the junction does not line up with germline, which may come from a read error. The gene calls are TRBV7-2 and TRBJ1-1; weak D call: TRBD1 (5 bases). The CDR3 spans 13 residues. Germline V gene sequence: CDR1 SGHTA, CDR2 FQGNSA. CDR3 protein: CASSLGGATEACF. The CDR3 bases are TGTGCAAGCAGCTTGGGGGGAGCCACTGAAGCTTGCTTT.

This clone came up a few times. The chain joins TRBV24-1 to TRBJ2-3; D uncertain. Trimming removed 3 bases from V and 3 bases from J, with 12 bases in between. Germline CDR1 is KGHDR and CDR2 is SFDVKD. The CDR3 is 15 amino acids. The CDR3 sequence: CATSDPTRATDTQYF. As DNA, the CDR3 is TGTGCCACCAGTGATCCGACCCGTGCAACAGATACGCAGTATTTT.

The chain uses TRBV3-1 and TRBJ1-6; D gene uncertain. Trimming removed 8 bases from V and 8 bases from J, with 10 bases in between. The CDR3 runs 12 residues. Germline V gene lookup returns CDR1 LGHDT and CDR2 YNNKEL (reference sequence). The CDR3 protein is CASRLEDSPLHF. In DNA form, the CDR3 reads TGTGCCAGCCGACTGGAGGATTCACCCCTCCACTTT.

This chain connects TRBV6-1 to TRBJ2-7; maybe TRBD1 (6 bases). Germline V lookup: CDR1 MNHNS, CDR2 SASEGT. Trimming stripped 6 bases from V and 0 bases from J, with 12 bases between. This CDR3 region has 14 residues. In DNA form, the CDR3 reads TGTGCCAGCAGACGCGGACAGAGCTCCTACGAGCAGTACTTC. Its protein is CASRRGQSSYEQYF.

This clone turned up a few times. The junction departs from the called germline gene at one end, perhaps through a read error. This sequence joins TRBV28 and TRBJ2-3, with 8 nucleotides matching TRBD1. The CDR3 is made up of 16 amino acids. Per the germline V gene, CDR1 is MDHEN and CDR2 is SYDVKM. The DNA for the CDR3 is TGTGCCAGCATTCTGACCGGGACAGGTATCACAGATACCCAGTATTTT. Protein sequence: CASILTGTGITDTQYF. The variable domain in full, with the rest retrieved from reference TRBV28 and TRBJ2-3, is DVKVTQSSRYLVKRTGEKVFLECVQDMDHENMFWYRQDPGLGLRLIYFSYDVKMKEKGDIPEGYSVSREKKERFSLILESASTNQTSMYLCASILTGTGITDTQYFGPGTRLTVL.

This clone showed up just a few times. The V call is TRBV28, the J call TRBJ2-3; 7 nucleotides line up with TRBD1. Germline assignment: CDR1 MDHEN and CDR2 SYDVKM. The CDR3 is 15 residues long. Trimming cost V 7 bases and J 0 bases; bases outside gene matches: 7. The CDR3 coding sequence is TGTGCCAGCATTAACAGGGGCGGGAGCACAGATACGCAGTATTTT. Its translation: CASINRGGSTDTQYF.

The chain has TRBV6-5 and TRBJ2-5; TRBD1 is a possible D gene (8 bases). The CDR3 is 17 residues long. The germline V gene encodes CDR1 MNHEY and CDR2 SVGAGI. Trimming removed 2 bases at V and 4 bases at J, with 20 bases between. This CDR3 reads CASSYQGASGAVETQYF. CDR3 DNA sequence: TGTGCCAGCAGTTACCAGGGGGCTAGCGGAGCCGTAGAGACCCAGTACTTC.

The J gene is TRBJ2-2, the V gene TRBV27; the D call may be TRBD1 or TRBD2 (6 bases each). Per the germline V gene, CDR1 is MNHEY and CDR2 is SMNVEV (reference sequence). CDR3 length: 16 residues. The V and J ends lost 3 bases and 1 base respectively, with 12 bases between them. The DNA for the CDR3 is TGTGCCAGCAGTTTCGCGGGACACATGAACACCGGGGAGCTGTTTTTT. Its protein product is CASSFAGHMNTGELFF.

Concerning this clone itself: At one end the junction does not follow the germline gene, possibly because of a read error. CDR3 sequence: CASSELDRLTTYEQYF. CDR3 nucleotides: TGTGCGAGCAGTGAACTGGACCGGTTAACCACCTACGAGCAGTACTTC. The chain combines TRBV6-4 with TRBJ2-7, with D uncertain. The V gene's germline CDR1 is MRHNA and CDR2 SNTAGT. The CDR3 is 16 amino acids.

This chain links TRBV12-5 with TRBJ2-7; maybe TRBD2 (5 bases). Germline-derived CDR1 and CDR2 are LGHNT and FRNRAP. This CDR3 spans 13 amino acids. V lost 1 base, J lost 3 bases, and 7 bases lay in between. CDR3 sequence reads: CASGLERVYEQYF. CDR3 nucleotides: TGTGCTAGTGGTTTGGAGAGGGTCTACGAGCAGTACTTC. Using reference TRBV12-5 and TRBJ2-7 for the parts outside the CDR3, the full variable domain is DARVTQTPRHKVTEMGQEVTMRCQPILGHNTVFWYRQTMMQGLELLAYFRNRAPLDDSGMPKDRFSAEMPDATLATLKIQPSEPRDSAVYFCASGLERVYEQYFGPGTRLTVT.

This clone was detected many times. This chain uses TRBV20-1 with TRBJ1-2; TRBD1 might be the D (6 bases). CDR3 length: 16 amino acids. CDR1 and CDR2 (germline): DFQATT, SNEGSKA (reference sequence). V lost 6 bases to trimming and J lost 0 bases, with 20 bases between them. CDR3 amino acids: CSALHQVGGPNYGYTF. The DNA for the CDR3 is TGCAGTGCCCTTCACCAAGTGGGGGGGCCTAACTATGGCTACACCTTC.

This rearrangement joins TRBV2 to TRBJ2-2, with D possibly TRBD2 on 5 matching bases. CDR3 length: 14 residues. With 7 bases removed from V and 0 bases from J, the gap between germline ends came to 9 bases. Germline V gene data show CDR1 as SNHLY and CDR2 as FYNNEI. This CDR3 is CASKADTNTGELFF. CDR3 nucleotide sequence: TGTGCCAGCAAAGCGGATACGAACACCGGGGAGCTGTTTTTT.

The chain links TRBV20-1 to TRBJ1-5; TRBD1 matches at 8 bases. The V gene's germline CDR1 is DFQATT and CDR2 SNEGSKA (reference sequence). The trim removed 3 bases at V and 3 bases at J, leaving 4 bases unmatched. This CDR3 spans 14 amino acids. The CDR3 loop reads CSASTGGHNQPQHF. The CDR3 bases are TGCAGTGCTAGTACAGGGGGTCACAATCAGCCCCAGCATTTT.

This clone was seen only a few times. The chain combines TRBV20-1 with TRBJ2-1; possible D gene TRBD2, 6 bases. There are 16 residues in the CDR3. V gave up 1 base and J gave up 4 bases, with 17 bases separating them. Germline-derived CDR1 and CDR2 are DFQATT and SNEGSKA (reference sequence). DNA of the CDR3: TGCAGTGCTAGAGTGAGTAGCGGAGTGAGGTACAATGAGCAGTTCTTC. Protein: CSARVSSGVRYNEQFF.

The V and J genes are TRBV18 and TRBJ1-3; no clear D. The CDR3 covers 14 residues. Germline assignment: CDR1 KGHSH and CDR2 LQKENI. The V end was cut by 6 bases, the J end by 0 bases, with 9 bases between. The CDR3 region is CASSSSDSGNTIYF. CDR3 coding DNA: TGTGCCAGCTCCTCATCCGACTCTGGAAACACCATATATTTT.

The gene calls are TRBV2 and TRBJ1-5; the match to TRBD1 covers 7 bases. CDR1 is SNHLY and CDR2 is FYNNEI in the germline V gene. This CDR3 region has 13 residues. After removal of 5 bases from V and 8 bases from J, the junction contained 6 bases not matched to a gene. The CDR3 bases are TGTGCCAGCAGTAGACAGGGAGGGGAGCCCCAGCATTTT. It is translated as CASSRQGGEPQHF.

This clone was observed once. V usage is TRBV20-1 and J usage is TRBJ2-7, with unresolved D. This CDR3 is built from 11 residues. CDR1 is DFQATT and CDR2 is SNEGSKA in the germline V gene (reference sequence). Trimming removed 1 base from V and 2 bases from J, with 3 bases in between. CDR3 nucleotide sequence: TGCAGTGCTAGAGGAACCTACGAGCAGTACTTC. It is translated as CSARGTYEQYF.

The CDR3 is CASSAGTSGPNTGELFF. The CDR3 nucleotides read TGTGCCAGCAGCGCCGGGACTAGCGGGCCGAACACCGGGGAGCTGTTTTTT. J is TRBJ2-2 and V is TRBV11-2; TRBD2 matches 12 bases. The CDR3 is made up of 17 amino acids. From germline, CDR1 is SGHAT and CDR2 FQNNGV. With 5 bases clipped from V and 0 bases from J, the junction kept 4 bases outside the gene matches.

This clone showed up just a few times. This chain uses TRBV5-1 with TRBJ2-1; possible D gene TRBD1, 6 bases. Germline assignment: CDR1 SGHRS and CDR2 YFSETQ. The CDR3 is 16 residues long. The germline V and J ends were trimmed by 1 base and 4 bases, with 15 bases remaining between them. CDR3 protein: CASSLLGRGEYNEQFF. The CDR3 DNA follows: TGCGCCAGCAGCTTGTTAGGCAGGGGAGAGTACAATGAGCAGTTCTTC.

CDR3 DNA sequence: TGTGCCAGCAGCTTCCTCAATGGACAGGGGGGCTCACCCCTCCACTTT. This sequence encodes CASSFLNGQGGSPLHF. This sequence joins TRBV7-8 and TRBJ1-6; 10 bases are a match to TRBD1. V trimming: 3 bases; J trimming: 10 bases; junction bases outside the gene matches: 9. Germline CDR1 is SGHVS and CDR2 is FQNEAQ. CDR3 length: 16 amino acids.

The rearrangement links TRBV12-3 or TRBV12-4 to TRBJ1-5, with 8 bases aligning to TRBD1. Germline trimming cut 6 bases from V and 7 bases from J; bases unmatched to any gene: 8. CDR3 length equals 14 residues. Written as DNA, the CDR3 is TGTGCCAGCAGACTGGGACAGGAAGACCAGCCCCAGCATTTT. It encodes CASRLGQEDQPQHF.

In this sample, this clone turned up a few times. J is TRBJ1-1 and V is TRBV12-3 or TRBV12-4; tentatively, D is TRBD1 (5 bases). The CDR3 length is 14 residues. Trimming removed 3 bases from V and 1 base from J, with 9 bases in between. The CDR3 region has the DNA TGTGCCAGCAGTTTGGGACTGAGGAACACTGAAGCTTTCTTT. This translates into CASSLGLRNTEAFF.

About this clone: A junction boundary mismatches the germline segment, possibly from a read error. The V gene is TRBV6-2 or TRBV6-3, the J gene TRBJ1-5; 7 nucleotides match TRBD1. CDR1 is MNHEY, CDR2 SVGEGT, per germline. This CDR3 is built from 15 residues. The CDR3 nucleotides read TGTGCCAGCAGTTGGGGGACAGATAGCAATCATCCCCAGCATTTT. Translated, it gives CASSWGTDSNHPQHF.

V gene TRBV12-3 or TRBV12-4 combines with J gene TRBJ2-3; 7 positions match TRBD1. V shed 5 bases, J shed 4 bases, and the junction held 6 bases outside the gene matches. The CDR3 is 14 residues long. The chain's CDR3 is CASSTSGTADTQYF. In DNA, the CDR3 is TGTGCCAGCAGTACCTCCGGGACAGCAGATACGCAGTATTTT.

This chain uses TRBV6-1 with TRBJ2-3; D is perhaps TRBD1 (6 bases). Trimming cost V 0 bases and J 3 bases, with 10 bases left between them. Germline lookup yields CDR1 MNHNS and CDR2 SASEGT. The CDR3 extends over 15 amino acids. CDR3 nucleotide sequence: TGTGCCAGCAGTGAAGCGCCAGGGGTTACAGATACGCAGTATTTT. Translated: CASSEAPGVTDTQYF.

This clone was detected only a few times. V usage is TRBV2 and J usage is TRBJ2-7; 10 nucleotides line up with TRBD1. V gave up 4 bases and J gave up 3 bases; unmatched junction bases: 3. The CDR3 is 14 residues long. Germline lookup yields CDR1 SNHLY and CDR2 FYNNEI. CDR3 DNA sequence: TGTGCCAGCAGTGGGACAGGGGGTTACTACGAGCAGTACTTC. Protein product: CASSGTGGYYEQYF. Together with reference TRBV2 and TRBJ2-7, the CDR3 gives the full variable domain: EPEVTQTPSHQVTQMGQEVILRCVPISNHLYFYWYRQILGQKVEFLVSFYNNEISEKSEIFDDQFSVERPDGSNFTLKIRSTKLEDSAMYFCASSGTGGYYEQYFGPGTRLTVT.

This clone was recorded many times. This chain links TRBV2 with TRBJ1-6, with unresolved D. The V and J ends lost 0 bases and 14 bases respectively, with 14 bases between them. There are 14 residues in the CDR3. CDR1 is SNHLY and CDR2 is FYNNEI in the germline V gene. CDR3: CASSEAPDSRTLHF. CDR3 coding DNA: TGTGCCAGCAGTGAAGCGCCGGACTCTAGGACCCTCCACTTT.

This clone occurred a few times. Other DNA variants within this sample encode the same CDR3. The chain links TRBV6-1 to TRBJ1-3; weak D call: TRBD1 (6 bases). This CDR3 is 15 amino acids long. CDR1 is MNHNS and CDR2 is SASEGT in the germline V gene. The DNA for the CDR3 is TGTGCTACGATCTGGGGGCGAGATGCTGGAAACACCATATATTTT. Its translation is CATIWGRDAGNTIYF.

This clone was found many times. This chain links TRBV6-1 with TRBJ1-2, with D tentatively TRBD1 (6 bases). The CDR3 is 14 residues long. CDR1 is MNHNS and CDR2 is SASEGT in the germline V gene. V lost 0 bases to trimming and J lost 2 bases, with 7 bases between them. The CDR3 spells CASSEADRNYGYTF. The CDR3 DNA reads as TGTGCCAGCAGTGAAGCTGACAGGAACTATGGCTACACCTTC.